These 22 T cell receptor beta chains originate from one sample sequenced in a study of blood T cells in healthy people across ages. Then a second PCR, running about 7 to 11 cycles, was carried out with a sample-barcoded 5' primer and a J-beta primer mix. TCRdb re-analysed the 5' RACE reads in MiXCR, keeping a single row per CDR3 protein. The sample carries roughly 1,800,000 distinct CDR3 sequences, roughly 52% recorded once. The specimen was blood. Receptor source: a woman aged 40 to 49 in good health.

This clonotype was seen only a few times. V is TRBV9 and J is TRBJ2-7; no clear D gene. With 4 bases removed from V and 5 bases from J, the gap between germline ends came to 16 bases. The CDR3 totals 14 residues. Germline V gene lookup returns CDR1 SGDLS and CDR2 YYNGEE. CDR3 coding DNA: TGTGCCAGCAGCTCAAACCCCCAATGGGACGAGCAGTACTTC. It encodes CASSSNPQWDEQYF. Supplemented by reference TRBV9 and TRBJ2-7, the full variable domain reads DSGVTQTPKHLITATGQRVTLRCSPRSGDLSVYWYQQSLDQGLQFLIQYYNGEERAKGNILERFSAQQFPDLHSELNLSSLELGDSALYFCASSSNPQWDEQYFGPGTRLTVT.

This clonotype came up once. V gene TRBV5-1 combines with J gene TRBJ2-7; 14 nucleotides agree with TRBD2. Per the germline V gene, CDR1 is SGHRS and CDR2 is YFSETQ. This CDR3 comprises 14 residues. Germline trimming cut 4 bases from V and 10 bases from J; bases unmatched to any gene: 7. CDR3 DNA sequence: TGCGCCAGCAGCCTGACTAGCGGGGGGGGGATTCAGTACTTC. This codes for CASSLTSGGGIQYF. Supplemented by reference TRBV5-1 and TRBJ2-7, the full variable domain reads KAGVTQTPRYLIKTRGQQVTLSCSPISGHRSVSWYQQTPGQGLQFLFEYFSETQRNKGNFPGRFSGRQFSNSRSEMNVSTLELGDSALYLCASSLTSGGGIQYFGPGTRLTVT.

There are a few counts of this clonotype. The V and J genes are TRBV7-2 and TRBJ1-5; 9 nucleotides match TRBD1. Germline lookup yields CDR1 SGHTA and CDR2 FQGNSA. V shed 5 bases and J 2 bases; nucleotides not matched to a gene: 4. The CDR3 extends over 15 amino acids. The chain's CDR3 is CASSGQGSGNQPQHF. The CDR3 DNA is TGTGCCAGCAGCGGACAGGGGTCGGGCAATCAGCCCCAGCATTTT. The whole variable domain, remainder taken from reference TRBV7-2 and TRBJ1-5, is GAGVSQSPSNKVTEKGKDVELRCDPISGHTALYWYRQSLGQGLEFLIYFQGNSAPDKSGLPSDRFSAERTGGSVSTLTIQRTQQEDSAVYLCASSGQGSGNQPQHFGDGTRLSIL.

The V call is TRBV12-3 or TRBV12-4, the J call TRBJ2-5; D unclear. Trimming took off 3 bases at V and 7 bases at J, with 6 bases between the two ends. The CDR3 consists of 11 residues. The CDR3 reads CASSFTATQYF. Here the CDR3 DNA reads TGTGCCAGCAGTTTTACTGCGACCCAGTACTTC.

The sample holds a few counts of this clonotype. J is TRBJ2-6 and V is TRBV29-1; D unclear. This CDR3 is 12 amino acids long. CDR1 SQVTM and CDR2 ANQGSEA come from the germline V gene. The germline V and J ends were trimmed by 6 bases and 4 bases, with 7 bases remaining between them. The CDR3 loop reads CSVNGGANVLTF. CDR3 sequence (DNA): TGCAGCGTAAACGGAGGGGCCAACGTCCTGACTTTC.

This clonotype was counted a few times. The V and J genes are TRBV4-3 and TRBJ1-1; D is unresolved. Germline loops: CDR1 LGHNA, CDR2 YSLEER. Trimming left V 0 bases short and J 1 base short, with 9 bases between. The CDR3 has 15 residues. The CDR3 here is CASSQDLRANTEAFF. The DNA for the CDR3 is TGCGCCAGCAGCCAAGATCTGAGGGCGAACACTGAAGCTTTCTTT.

The V and J genes are TRBV6-6 and TRBJ2-7; 8 bases fit TRBD1. This CDR3 has 14 residues. Trimming at V came to 8 bases and at J to 2 bases, leaving 8 bases not matched to a gene. Germline V CDR1 and CDR2: MNHNY, SVGAGI (reference sequence). The CDR3 is CASFSGQGTYEQYF. The CDR3 DNA sequence: TGTGCCAGCTTCAGCGGACAGGGAACCTACGAGCAGTACTTC.

This clonotype was observed at least ten times. The rearrangement links TRBV9 to TRBJ2-3, with D possibly being TRBD2 (6 bases). Trimming pared 0 bases from V and 0 bases from J, leaving 8 bases between. There are 15 residues in the CDR3. Germline V gene data show CDR1 as SGDLS and CDR2 as YYNGEE. Here the CDR3 DNA reads TGTGCCAGCAGCGTAGGGGGGGTGAGCACAGATACGCAGTATTTT. Its translation is CASSVGGVSTDTQYF. Full variable domain (remainder filled in from reference TRBV9 and TRBJ2-3): DSGVTQTPKHLITATGQRVTLRCSPRSGDLSVYWYQQSLDQGLQFLIQYYNGEERAKGNILERFSAQQFPDLHSELNLSSLELGDSALYFCASSVGGVSTDTQYFGPGTRLTVL.

This clonotype appeared a few times. This chain joins TRBV28 and TRBJ2-7; no firm D call. This CDR3 is built from 16 residues. The V gene's germline CDR1 is MDHEN and CDR2 SYDVKM. V was shortened by 4 bases and J by 2 bases, with 18 bases between the two germline ends. The CDR3 sequence: CASSSPATPKPYEQYF. The CDR3 DNA reads TGTGCCAGCAGTTCCCCCGCGACCCCGAAGCCCTACGAGCAGTACTTC.

V is TRBV7-8 and J is TRBJ2-5; possible D gene TRBD1, 6 bases. This CDR3 has 16 residues. Germline V gives CDR1 SGHVS, CDR2 FQNEAQ. Trimming removed 5 bases from V and 5 bases from J, with 21 bases in between. CDR3 coding DNA: TGTGCCAGCAGCCAAGGGGGTACGCTAGGGTGGGAGACCCAGTACTTC. Protein product: CASSQGGTLGWETQYF.

The chain is built from TRBV20-1 and TRBJ2-3, with D tentatively TRBD1 or TRBD2 (5 bases each). The V and J ends lost 1 base and 2 bases respectively, with 7 bases between them. The germline CDR1 and CDR2 sequences are DFQATT and SNEGSKA (reference sequence). The CDR3 totals 13 residues. CDR3 DNA: TGCAGTGCTAGAGGGGGGATCACAGATACGCAGTATTTT. As protein: CSARGGITDTQYF.

For this clonotype: One end of the junction varies from germline; a read error may be responsible. The chain links TRBV27 to TRBJ2-1; 8 nucleotides align to TRBD2. The CDR3 sequence is 15 residues long. In germline, CDR1 is MNHEY, CDR2 SMNVEV (reference sequence). The CDR3: CTSTQRGTIYNEQFF. Written as DNA, the CDR3 is TGTACCAGCACCCAGCGGGGGACAATCTACAATGAGCAGTTCTTC.

The chain uses TRBV14 and TRBJ2-3; a possible D gene is TRBD2 (6 bases). Germline V gene sequence: CDR1 SGHDN, CDR2 FVKESK. V lost 5 bases, J lost 6 bases, and 15 bases lay in between. The CDR3 totals 14 residues. DNA for the CDR3: TGTGCCAGCAGCGCAACTAGCCCGCTCGATACGCAGTATTTT. Protein: CASSATSPLDTQYF.

The rearrangement joins TRBV25-1 to TRBJ2-4, with D tentatively TRBD1 (6 bases). The germline V gene has CDR1 MGHDK and CDR2 SYGVNS. CDR3 size: 16 residues. V lost 2 bases, J lost 1 base, and 12 bases lay in between. In nucleotides, the CDR3 is TGTGCCAGCAGTGAACACAGGGCGGCGGCCAAAAACATTCAGTACTTC. Translating gives CASSEHRAAAKNIQYF.

This clonotype was counted between two and nine times. The chain uses TRBV4-3 and TRBJ2-3; 7 positions match TRBD2. CDR1 and CDR2 (germline): LGHNA, YSLEER. V dropped 1 base and J dropped 1; count of bases not matched to a gene: 2. The CDR3 has 15 amino acids. CDR3 nucleotide sequence: TGCGCCAGCAGCCAAGCCCTAGCGGGCACAGATACGCAGTATTTT. This encodes CASSQALAGTDTQYF.

CDR3 bases: TGCAGTGCTCCCGCGACAGGGGGCTTTACAGATACGCAGTATTTT. Its protein is CSAPATGGFTDTQYF. V and J are TRBV20-1 and TRBJ2-3; the match to TRBD1 covers 10 bases. CDR1 is DFQATT, CDR2 SNEGSKA, per germline (reference sequence). The CDR3 runs 15 residues. The V and J ends lost 5 bases and 3 bases, in that order; junction bases with no gene match: 8.

The gene calls are TRBV10-3 and TRBJ1-4; 7 bases align to TRBD1. The CDR3 runs 13 residues. Germline CDR1 reads ENHRY; CDR2 reads SYGVKD. The ends lost 10 bases at V and 3 bases at J; junction bases unmatched: 5. The CDR3 bases are TGTGCCACCACAGGGGAAGCTAATGAAAAACTGTTTTTT. Amino acid sequence: CATTGEANEKLFF.

The rearrangement uses TRBV4-1 and TRBJ1-4, with 11 bases that match TRBD1. Germline assignment: CDR1 MGHRA and CDR2 YSYEKL. This CDR3 spans 16 amino acids. V shed 4 bases and J 4 bases; nucleotides not matched to a gene: 5. In DNA form, the CDR3 reads TGCGCCAGCAGCCGCGGACAGGGGGCGAATAATGAAAAACTGTTTTTT. Its translation: CASSRGQGANNEKLFF.

The chain carries TRBV3-1 and TRBJ2-5, with a tentative D call TRBD1 (5 bases). Trimming shortened V by 0 bases and J by 4 bases, and 15 bases separated the two germline ends. This CDR3 spans 16 amino acids. Germline lookup yields CDR1 LGHDT and CDR2 YNNKEL (reference sequence). The DNA for the CDR3 is TGTGCCAGCAGCCAAGAGCGCAGGGAAGGTGGAGAGACCCAGTACTTC. Translating gives CASSQERREGGETQYF.

This chain joins TRBV6-2 or TRBV6-3 and TRBJ2-5, with 7 bases lining up with TRBD1. The CDR3 is 17 residues long. Trimming at V came to 6 bases and at J to 4 bases, leaving 17 bases not matched to a gene. Looked up from germline, CDR1 is MNHEY and CDR2 is SVGEGT. DNA for the CDR3: TGTGCCAGCAGACTTTCCCAAGACAGGGCCTTCCCAGAGACCCAGTACTTC. It is translated as CASRLSQDRAFPETQYF.

This clonotype has just a few counts. The genes are TRBV29-1 and TRBJ2-3, with a possible D match to TRBD1 (5 bases). This CDR3 region has 14 residues. The V gene's germline CDR1 is SQVTM and CDR2 ANQGSEA. The V end was cut by 4 bases, the J end by 3 bases, with 14 bases between. CDR3 DNA sequence: TGCAGCGTTGTACCTGGGCAGGGAACAGATACGCAGTATTTT. Translated: CSVVPGQGTDTQYF.

This clonotype was seen a handful of times. The gene calls are TRBV20-1 and TRBJ1-5; D gene uncertain. Trimming shortened V by 2 bases and J by 0 bases, and 8 bases separated the two germline ends. This CDR3 spans 14 amino acids. Germline V lookup: CDR1 DFQATT, CDR2 SNEGSKA (reference sequence). CDR3 residues: CSARPRVSNQPQHF. DNA of the CDR3: TGCAGTGCTAGACCACGGGTTAGCAATCAGCCCCAGCATTTT.